The 24 T cell receptor beta chains presented below share a single source sample, sequenced in a study of shared clonotypes between healthy human individuals. Sequenced by immunoSEQ multiplex PCR; TCRdb stores in-frame clones only, minus some. This table holds just over 2,000,000 clones, 85% to 95% found once. Specimen: naive CD4+ T cells sorted from blood. Subset noted: CD45RA+ positively selected. Receptors were obtained from a young man in good health.

Turning to this clone: Germline is not matched at one junction end, which may reflect a read error. The CDR3 sequence is CASSDRTALYVYTF. The CDR3 region has the DNA TGTGCCAGCAGTGACAGGACAGCACTCTATGTCTACACCTTC. The chain employs TRBV6-1 and TRBJ1-2; D is perhaps TRBD1 (6 bases). The CDR3 sequence is 14 residues long. Germline V gene lookup returns CDR1 MNHNS and CDR2 SASEGT.

The gene calls are TRBV20-1 and TRBJ2-1; D perhaps matches TRBD1 (6 bases). CDR3 length: 11 amino acids. Germline V lookup: CDR1 DFQATT, CDR2 SNEGSKA (reference sequence). Trimming pared 5 bases from V and 7 bases from J, leaving 9 bases between. CDR3 sequence reads: CSAVQGNEQFF. The CDR3 DNA sequence: TGCAGTGCTGTTCAGGGGAATGAGCAGTTCTTC.

The chain is built from TRBV18 and TRBJ2-7; D gene ambiguous. CDR1 is KGHSH and CDR2 is LQKENI in the germline V gene. CDR3 size: 13 residues. Deletions cut 1 base from V and 4 bases from J, with 8 bases between. CDR3 DNA: TGTGCCAGCTCACCACTTGACGTTTACGAGCAGTACTTC. It specifies CASSPLDVYEQYF. The variable domain in full, completed from reference TRBV18 and TRBJ2-7, reads NAGVMQNPRHLVRRRGQEARLRCSPMKGHSHVYWYRQLPEEGLKFMVYLQKENIIDESGMPKERFSAEFPKEGPSILRIQQVVRGDSAAYFCASSPLDVYEQYFGPGTRLTVT.

The chain couples TRBV4-1 to TRBJ1-4; D not certain. Germline V gene sequence: CDR1 MGHRA, CDR2 YSYEKL. This CDR3 has 16 residues. The germline V and J ends were trimmed by 4 bases and 4 bases, with 16 bases remaining between them. The CDR3 reads CASSPLGGSYNEKLFF. The CDR3 coding sequence is TGCGCCAGCAGCCCCCTCGGTGGGAGCTATAATGAAAAACTGTTTTTT.

The chain uses TRBV11-1 and TRBJ2-7, with no clear D. Germline values: CDR1 SGHAT, CDR2 FQDESV (reference sequence). V gave up 1 base and J gave up 3 bases, with 13 bases separating them. This CDR3 is 15 amino acids long. In DNA form, the CDR3 reads TGTGCCAGCAGCTTAGACCGCCAGGTCATCTACGAGCAGTACTTC. Translating it yields CASSLDRQVIYEQYF.

This clone was detected only once. The chain links TRBV7-3 to TRBJ2-1; TRBD2 matches 15 bases. Germline V gene lookup returns CDR1 SGHTA and CDR2 FQGTGA. The CDR3 covers 16 residues. V was clipped by 5 bases and J by 10 bases; unmatched bases: 9. The CDR3 reads CASSPRTSGGAREQFF. Written as DNA, the CDR3 is TGTGCCAGCAGCCCACGGACTAGCGGGGGGGCAAGAGAGCAGTTCTTC.

Comment on this clone: Other nucleotide sequences from this sample produce the same CDR3. This sequence joins TRBV18 and TRBJ1-1; unclear D gene. Looked up from germline, CDR1 is KGHSH and CDR2 is LQKENI. The CDR3 length is 13 residues. Trimming removed 0 bases from V and 0 bases from J, with 2 bases in between. The CDR3 sequence: CASSPPMNTEAFF. In nucleotides, the CDR3 is TGTGCCAGCTCACCACCCATGAACACTGAAGCTTTCTTT. Drawing the rest from reference TRBV18 and TRBJ1-1, the complete variable domain is NAGVMQNPRHLVRRRGQEARLRCSPMKGHSHVYWYRQLPEEGLKFMVYLQKENIIDESGMPKERFSAEFPKEGPSILRIQQVVRGDSAAYFCASSPPMNTEAFFGQGTRLTVV.

V usage is TRBV18 and J usage is TRBJ1-5; 10 nucleotides line up with TRBD1. The junction had 2 bases not matched to a gene; V was cut back by 3 bases and J by 6 bases. Germline V lookup: CDR1 KGHSH, CDR2 LQKENI. This CDR3 is 14 amino acids long. The DNA for the CDR3 is TGTGCCAGCTCACCGGGACAGGGGACTCAGCCCCAGCATTTT. Residues: CASSPGQGTQPQHF.

The rearrangement joins TRBV28 to TRBJ2-7; 10 nucleotides align to TRBD1. V was clipped by 1 base and J by 0 bases; unmatched bases: 15. CDR3 length: 20 amino acids. In germline, CDR1 is MDHEN, CDR2 SYDVKM. The CDR3, as DNA: TGTGCCAGCAGTTTATATTTCAGGGACAGGGGCTTCGCGAGCTCCTACGAGCAGTACTTC. Translating it yields CASSLYFRDRGFASSYEQYF.

This chain connects TRBV28 to TRBJ2-7, with TRBD2 as a possible D gene (5 bases). CDR1 is MDHEN, CDR2 SYDVKM, per germline. V was shortened by 1 base and J by 0 bases, with 7 bases between the two germline ends. There are 14 residues in the CDR3. For the CDR3, the DNA is TGTGCCAGCAGTTTATCGGGGTACTCCTACGAGCAGTACTTC. Encoded protein: CASSLSGYSYEQYF.

The chain recombines TRBV7-6 with TRBJ2-5, with D uncertain. This CDR3 region has 13 residues. Germline values: CDR1 SGHVS, CDR2 FNYEAQ. The V end lost 1 base, the J end lost 2 bases, and 5 bases lay between the germline ends. In DNA form, the CDR3 reads TGTGCCAGCAGCTTAGGGGTGCAAGAGACCCAGTACTTC. Protein: CASSLGVQETQYF.

The chain uses TRBV10-3 and TRBJ1-2; TRBD1 might be the D (5 bases). Trimming stripped 7 bases from V and 5 bases from J, with 14 bases between. CDR1 and CDR2 (germline): ENHRY, SYGVKD. The CDR3 sequence is 13 residues long. The DNA of the CDR3 is TGTGCCATCACAGACTCCGGGGGATATGGCTACACCTTC. Its protein is CAITDSGGYGYTF.

This clone was counted only a few times. The V and J genes are TRBV20-1 and TRBJ1-1; D remains ambiguous. V dropped 3 bases and J dropped 4 bases, with 6 bases sitting between them. This CDR3 is built from 11 residues. Germline-derived CDR1 and CDR2 are DFQATT and SNEGSKA (reference sequence). CDR3 bases: TGCAGTGCTAGTGGACCCACTGAAGCTTTCTTT. Its protein is CSASGPTEAFF.

The chain combines TRBV9 with TRBJ2-1, with 14 nucleotides matching TRBD2. Per the germline V gene, CDR1 is SGDLS and CDR2 is YYNGEE. The J segment lost 3 bases and the V segment lost 0 bases, leaving 11 bases of the junction unmatched. The CDR3 spans 20 residues. The CDR3 DNA reads as TGTGCCAGCAGCGTAGTAGGGACTAGCGGGAGACTGGGTTTCTACAATGAGCAGTTCTTC. Translating it yields CASSVVGTSGRLGFYNEQFF.

This chain links TRBV5-1 with TRBJ2-7; 10 positions match TRBD1. V trimming: 7 bases; J trimming: 3 bases; junction bases outside the gene matches: 4. Germline V gene data show CDR1 as SGHRS and CDR2 as YFSETQ. This CDR3 contains 13 residues. The CDR3 DNA is TGCGCCAGCTCGACAGGGGGCATCTACGAGCAGTACTTC. Translated: CASSTGGIYEQYF.

With respect to this clone: Other nucleotide sequences from this sample produce the same CDR3. DNA of the CDR3: TGTGCCAGCAGAAGGACAGGGGGAAACCAAGAGACCCAGTACTTC. As protein: CASRRTGGNQETQYF. The V gene is TRBV2, the J gene TRBJ2-5; 10 positions match TRBD1. CDR1 is SNHLY, CDR2 FYNNEI, per germline. This CDR3 contains 15 residues. Trimming at V came to 6 bases and at J to 0 bases, leaving 4 bases not matched to a gene.

J is TRBJ1-4 and V is TRBV9, with D possibly matching TRBD1 (5 bases). Trimming cost V 3 bases and J 7 bases, with 16 bases left between them. In germline, CDR1 is SGDLS, CDR2 YYNGEE. The CDR3 runs 15 residues. The CDR3 nucleotides read TGTGCCAGCAGCGCTCCCGGGACTTTGAGTGAAAAACTGTTTTTT. The encoded protein is CASSAPGTLSEKLFF.

J is TRBJ2-1 and V is TRBV6-5; D perhaps matches TRBD2 (5 bases). The V and J ends lost 8 bases and 12 bases respectively, with 17 bases between them. Germline V CDR1 and CDR2: MNHEY, SVGAGI. CDR3 length: 12 amino acids. This chain's CDR3 is CASGREWPGQFF. For the CDR3, the DNA is TGTGCCAGCGGCCGGGAATGGCCCGGGCAGTTCTTC.

V usage is TRBV28 and J usage is TRBJ2-1, with D tentatively TRBD1 (6 bases). V was trimmed by 6 bases and J by 3 bases, leaving 12 bases between them. The CDR3 is made up of 14 amino acids. Germline V gene data show CDR1 as MDHEN and CDR2 as SYDVKM. The CDR3 is CASSGQGHYNEQFF. In nucleotides, the CDR3 is TGTGCCAGCAGCGGGCAGGGACACTACAATGAGCAGTTCTTC.

This clone was recorded once. The chain couples TRBV30 to TRBJ1-5; D is perhaps TRBD1 (6 bases). Germline CDR1 and CDR2: GTSNPN and SVGIG (reference sequence). There are 13 residues in the CDR3. V lost 5 bases, J lost 1 base, and 9 bases lay in between. The CDR3 loop is CAWAGASNQPQHF. Here the CDR3 DNA reads TGTGCCTGGGCGGGGGCAAGCAATCAGCCCCAGCATTTT.

In regard to this clone: This may come from a read error, since a much larger clone is one base off. The identical CDR3 is also encoded by other nucleotide sequences in the sample. The chain joins TRBV28 to TRBJ1-1; D call uncertain. V was clipped by 5 bases and J by 0 bases, with 7 bases between them. CDR1 MDHEN and CDR2 SYDVKM come from the germline V gene. The CDR3 sequence is 13 residues long. The CDR3 DNA is TGTGCCAGCAGTGGAGGTCTGAACACTGAAGCTTTCTTT. As protein: CASSGGLNTEAFF.

The chain couples TRBV5-1 to TRBJ2-1; 9 nucleotides match TRBD1. The CDR3 extends over 17 amino acids. V was pared by 4 bases and J by 5 bases, with 13 bases of the junction left unmatched. CDR1 is SGHRS and CDR2 is YFSETQ in the germline V gene. CDR3: CASSTLPRDRVDNEQFF. The CDR3 nucleotides read TGCGCCAGCAGCACTCTCCCCCGGGACAGGGTGGACAATGAGCAGTTCTTC.

The chain carries TRBV11-2 and TRBJ1-1; tentative D call: TRBD1 (5 bases). V was clipped by 0 bases and J by 0 bases, with 20 bases between them. The CDR3 loop spans 19 amino acids. CDR1 and CDR2 (germline): SGHAT, FQNNGV. As DNA, the CDR3 is TGTGCCAGCAGCTTAGATATAGGGGACCTTCTGGGTCTGAACACTGAAGCTTTCTTT. Protein: CASSLDIGDLLGLNTEAFF.

On this clone: The same CDR3 is also encoded by other DNA sequences in this sample. The chain employs TRBV5-1 and TRBJ1-1; the D gene is possibly TRBD1 (6 bases). The length of the CDR3 is 13 residues. The germline V gene encodes CDR1 SGHRS and CDR2 YFSETQ. V was trimmed by 4 bases and J by 4 bases, leaving 11 bases between them. CDR3 nucleotides: TGCGCCAGCAGCCTACAGGGCGGCACTGAAGCTTTCTTT. Translated: CASSLQGGTEAFF.